Listed here are 18 T cell receptor beta chains from one sample, sequenced in a study of tumor-infiltrating lymphocytes in primary liver carcinoma listed by TCRdb under 2017. Without any cell sorting, total RNA and DNA were co-extracted from about 20-30 mg of bulk tissue using the AllPrep DNA/RNA mini kit. Instrument used: Illumina HiSeq 2500. A constant-region primer and ProtoScript II reverse transcriptase were used to reverse-transcribe TCRbeta-specific cDNA from roughly 480 ng total RNA. The TCRbeta libraries were prepared through three rounds of nested multiplex PCR following a slightly modified ARM-PCR procedure. Each of the first two PCR rounds ran for roughly 9 cycles using multiplex TRBV1-TRBV30 forward primers together with a Cbeta reverse primer. TCRdb's own reprocessing of the public reads used fastp at Q25 and MiXCR and kept productive beta chains. Duplicate CDR3 protein sequences are folded into a single record with the most common DNA and genes. The sample table holds some 87,000 distinct CDR3 sequences, of which about 73% were seen once. 27% of the sample is held by the ten biggest clonotypes.

The sequenced sample was tumor-adjacent normal liver tissue. The receptors come from a man aged 40-49 years with primary liver carcinoma and hepatitis B virus infection.

On this clonotype: Here the CDR3 omits its conserved ending phenylalanine or tryptophan, so a read error is the likely source. V and J are TRBV24-1 and TRBJ1-1; 7 bases line up with TRBD1. The CDR3 runs to 13 residues. V shed 3 bases and J 8 bases; nucleotides not matched to a gene: 5. The germline CDR1 and CDR2 sequences are KGHDR and SFDVKD. The CDR3 sequence is CATSDGQGGEAFL. CDR3 nucleotides: TGTGCCACCAGTGATGGTCAGGGGGGAGAAGCTTTCCTT.

To note about this clonotype: One junction end disagrees with the germline gene, perhaps due to a read error. J is TRBJ2-2 and V is TRBV11-2, with 7 positions matching TRBD1. The germline V gene encodes CDR1 SGHAT and CDR2 FQNNGV. The CDR3 extends over 17 amino acids. In DNA form, the CDR3 reads TGTGCCAGCAGATTTGATCGGGACAGAGTCGGTACCGGGGAACTGTTTTTT. Its translation is CASRFDRDRVGTGELFF.

As for this clonotype: Given the absence of the conserved phenylalanine or tryptophan at the CDR3 end, a read error is likely. The limits of the CDR3 on the DNA are not certain, so only TCRdb's listed CDR3 is given. The chain combines TRBV29-1 with TRBJ2-7; TRBD1, the table's D call, was not compared with the DNA. Germline CDR1 is SQVTM and CDR2 is ANQGSEA. The CDR3 spans 12 amino acids, including both terminal residues. The CDR3 region is CSARTGSYEQCI.

Concerning this clonotype: One end of the junction fails to match germline, which may point to a read error. The V and J genes are TRBV11-2 and TRBJ1-2; 12 bases match TRBD1. The CDR3 is made up of 16 amino acids. CDR1 and CDR2 from the germline V gene are SGHAT and FQNNGV. The CDR3 nucleotides read TGTGCAAGCAGCCCATTAGGGGGACAGGGGGCAGGTGGCTACGCCTTC. Translation: CASSPLGGQGAGGYAF.

In regard to this clonotype: Relative to the germline gene, one junction end is altered; a read error may explain this. This chain uses TRBV29-1 with TRBJ2-3; 7 nucleotides align to TRBD2. The germline V gene has CDR1 SQVTM and CDR2 ANQGSEA. The CDR3 extends over 14 amino acids. The DNA for the CDR3 is TGCAGCGTCCGACACGGGAGGCCCACAGTTACGCAGTATTTT. Residues: CSVRHGRPTVTQYF.

This clonotype showed up just once. The conserved final phenylalanine or tryptophan is absent from the CDR3, which likely points to a read error. The J gene is TRBJ2-5, the V gene TRBV7-9, with 10 bases fitting TRBD2. Germline loops: CDR1 SEHNR, CDR2 FQNEAQ (reference sequence). The trim removed 5 bases at V and 5 bases at J, leaving 14 bases unmatched. The CDR3 runs 17 residues. CDR3 in DNA: TGTGCCAGCAGCCTCTACGCTCTAGCGGGAGAGCGGGAGACCCAGTACTCC. Amino acid sequence: CASSLYALAGERETQYS.

As regards this clonotype: Because it lacks the conserved phenylalanine or tryptophan at the end, this CDR3 is likely a read error. No DNA is shown, since the ends of the CDR3 on it are uncertain; the CDR3 is the one TCRdb lists. This rearrangement joins TRBV11-2 to TRBJ2-7; TRBD2 is the table's D call and was not checked against the DNA. CDR1 is SGHAT, CDR2 FQNNGV, per germline. The CDR3 region is 15 residues in length, termini included. The CDR3 region is CASNTIGGKMGEQYL.

Details on this clonotype: A junction end diverges from the germline sequence, so it may reflect a read error. The rearrangement joins TRBV6-5 to TRBJ2-1, with 12 bases fitting TRBD2. The CDR3 contains 16 residues. CDR1 and CDR2 (germline): MNHEY, SVGAGI. CDR3 sequence reads: CASSRARLAGANEQFF. CDR3 DNA: TGTGCCAGCAGTAGGGCTCGACTAGCGGGAGCCAATGAGCAATTCTTC.

As to this clonotype: The junction departs from the called germline gene at one end, perhaps through a read error. The V gene is TRBV29-1, the J gene TRBJ2-1; 9 positions agree with TRBD2. The CDR3 runs to 16 residues. Germline V gives CDR1 SQVTM, CDR2 ANQGSEA. The CDR3 reads CSAAGGGYNSYNEHFF. CDR3 DNA sequence: TGCAGCGCTGCGGGGGGGGGGTATAACTCCTACAATGAGCATTTCTTC.

Details on this clonotype: Germline and junction disagree at one end, which may indicate a read error. The chain carries TRBV11-2 and TRBJ2-2, with D unresolved. CDR3 length: 15 amino acids. Germline-derived CDR1 and CDR2 are SGHAT and FQNNGV. CDR3 nucleotide sequence: TGTGCCAGCGGCTTTACGTACGGAAAGGGCAGGGAGCTGTTTTTT. Translating it yields CASGFTYGKGRELFF. The full variable domain, its missing parts supplied by reference TRBV11-2 and TRBJ2-2, is EAGVAQSPRYKIIEKRQSVAFWCNPISGHATLYWYQQILGQGPKLLIQFQNNGVVDDSQLPKDRFSAERLKGVDSTLKIQPAKLEDSAVYLCASGFTYGKGRELFFGEGSRLTVL.

The chain joins TRBV11-3 to TRBJ1-5, with D perhaps TRBD1 (5 bases). The germline V gene has CDR1 SGHNT and CDR2 YENEEA. The CDR3 contains 16 residues. V gave up 9 bases and J gave up 2 bases, with 20 bases separating them. CDR3 region: CASNLGTVGGNQPQHF. The CDR3 DNA sequence: TGTGCCAGTAACTTAGGGACCGTGGGTGGCAATCAGCCCCAGCATTTT.

Regarding this clonotype: Mismatch with germline at one junction end may stem from a read error. V gene TRBV5-4 combines with J gene TRBJ2-1; no definite D call. The CDR3 sequence is 15 residues long. Germline-derived CDR1 and CDR2 are SGHNT and YYREEE (reference sequence). CDR3 sequence reads: CANSADYSSYNEQFF. DNA for the CDR3: TGTGCCAACAGCGCCGATTACAGCTCCTACAATGAGCAGTTCTTC.

Comment on this clonotype: A read error is possible here, since a much larger clone lies one base away. V gene TRBV10-2 combines with J gene TRBJ1-6; a weak D match, TRBD1 (6 bases). CDR1 and CDR2 from the germline V gene are WSHSY and SAAADI. This CDR3 is built from 15 residues. Here the CDR3 reads CASGESPQGNSPLHF. The CDR3, as DNA: TGCGCCAGCGGTGAGTCTCCACAGGGTAATTCACCCCTCCACTTT.

About this clonotype itself: The junction departs from germline at one end; a sequencing error may be responsible. V usage is TRBV11-2 and J usage is TRBJ2-1; perhaps TRBD2 as D (5 bases). Germline CDR1 and CDR2: SGHAT and FQNNGV. CDR3 size: 12 residues. The CDR3 is CPSGTTGYEQFF. The DNA of the CDR3 is TGTCCCAGCGGCACAACTGGCTATGAGCAGTTTTTC.

The chain uses TRBV6-5 and TRBJ1-2; D remains ambiguous. Germline V gene lookup returns CDR1 MNHEY and CDR2 SVGAGI. The CDR3 totals 18 residues. Trimming shortened V by 4 bases and J by 5 bases, and 26 bases separated the two germline ends. CDR3 in DNA: TGTGCCAGCAGTTCATCGCCCCTCGACATGGTGCTTCGTTATGGCTACACCTTC. Translated: CASSSSPLDMVLRYGYTF.

On this clonotype itself: This may arise from a read error, as a much more abundant clone is one base away. The V call is TRBV13, the J call TRBJ2-7; unclear D gene. Trimming cost V 3 bases and J 1 base, with 13 bases left between them. The germline gives CDR1 PRHDT, CDR2 FYEKMQ (reference sequence). The CDR3 extends over 15 amino acids. The CDR3 nucleotides are TGTGCCAGCAGCTTCATGGATGGTGGTTCCTACGAGCAGTACTTC. It specifies CASSFMDGGSYEQYF. Full variable domain (remainder filled in from reference TRBV13 and TRBJ2-7): AAGVIQSPRHLIKEKRETATLKCYPIPRHDTVYWYQQGPGQDPQFLISFYEKMQSDKGSIPDRFSAQQFSDYHSELNMSSLELGDSALYFCASSFMDGGSYEQYFGPGTRLTVT.

A word on this clonotype: At one of its ends the junction is not consistent with the germline gene, which may arise from a read error. The rearrangement links TRBV12-3 or TRBV12-4 to TRBJ1-5; the match to TRBD1 covers 8 bases. The CDR3 spans 14 residues. In nucleotides, the CDR3 is TGTGCTAGCAGTCAGACAGGGGCCAATCAGCCCCAGCATTTT. It specifies CASSQTGANQPQHF.

V usage is TRBV4-1 and J usage is TRBJ1-5; no reliable D call. Germline assignment: CDR1 MGHRA and CDR2 YSYEKL. The V gene lost 4 bases and the J gene lost 2 bases, with 12 bases spanning the gap. CDR3 length: 15 amino acids. CDR3 coding DNA: TGCGCCAGCAGCCTTGCTTGGTCGGGCAATCAGCCCCAGCATTTT. As protein: CASSLAWSGNQPQHF.